Listed here is a single TCR beta chain. These data come from a study of blood T cell repertoires in COVID-19. Study as a whole: From the United States, Italy and Spain came samples of acute and convalescent COVID-19. PBMCs, B-cell-depleted T cells, or T cells were the source of the cDNA or gDNA that made up the material.

In the original analysis: The authors estimated nucleated cell counts from reference gene primer amplification. Produced via immunoSEQ multiplex PCR; TCRdb's table is partial and in-frame only. V, J and clone size derive from that table, while D and trimming were established from the DNA sequence. This table holds about 83,000 clones, about 90% found once. CDR1 GTSNPN and CDR2 SVGIG come from the germline V gene (reference sequence). With 5 bases clipped from V and 2 bases from J, the junction kept 2 bases outside the gene matches. This CDR3 region has 12 residues. This rearrangement joins TRBV30 to TRBJ1-2; 7 nucleotides agree with TRBD1. The sequencing input was peripheral blood. The sequence came from a woman aged 45-65 years with active or convalescent COVID-19. CDR3 region: CAWSTGNYGYTF. CDR3 DNA sequence: TGTGCCTGGTCGACAGGGAACTATGGCTACACCTTC. Full variable domain (missing parts from reference TRBV30 and TRBJ1-2): SQTIHQWPATLVQPVGSPLSLECTVEGTSNPNLYWYRQAAGRGLQLLFYSVGIGQISSEVPQNLSASRPQDRQFILSSKKLLLSDSGFYLCAWSTGNYGYTFGSGTRLTVV.